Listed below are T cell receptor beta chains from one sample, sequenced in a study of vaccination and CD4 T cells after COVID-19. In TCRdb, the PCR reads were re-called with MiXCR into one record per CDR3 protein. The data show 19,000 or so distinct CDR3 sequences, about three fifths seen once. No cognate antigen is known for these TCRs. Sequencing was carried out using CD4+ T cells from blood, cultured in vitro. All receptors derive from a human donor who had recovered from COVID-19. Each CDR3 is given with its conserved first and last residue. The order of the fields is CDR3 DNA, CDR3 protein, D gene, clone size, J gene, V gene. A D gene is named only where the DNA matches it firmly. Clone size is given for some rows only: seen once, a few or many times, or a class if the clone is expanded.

TGTGCCAGCAGCTTGTTAATCGGCTCTGGGGCCAACGTCCTGACTTTC | CASSLLIGSGANVLTF | NA | NA | TRBJ2-6 | TRBV5-4
TGCAGTGCTGGAATAGGGAGTTTGGAGACCCAGTACTTC | CSAGIGSLETQYF | NA | NA | TRBJ2-5 | TRBV20-1
TGTGCCAGCAGTTTGACAGGGACAAACACTGAAGCTTTCTTT | CASSLTGTNTEAFF | TRBD1 | NA | TRBJ1-1 | TRBV27
TGTGCCAGTAGTATTGGCGGAGCGGGAGGGCCAGTTTACGAGCAGTACTTC | CASSIGGAGGPVYEQYF | TRBD2 | once | TRBJ2-7 | TRBV19
TGCAGTGCCCAGTCCCCTAGCGGGGGGCAGGGGACAGATACGCAGTATTTT | CSAQSPSGGQGTDTQYF | TRBD2 | NA | TRBJ2-3 | TRBV20-1
TGCAGTGCTAGGGGACTAGCTGAGACCCAGTACTTC | CSARGLAETQYF | TRBD2 | NA | TRBJ2-5 | TRBV20-1
TGCAGTGCGAGCAGAACAGGGAACACCGGGGAGCTGTTTTTT | CSASRTGNTGELFF | NA | few | TRBJ2-2 | TRBV20-1
TGCAGTGCTAGGACCGCGACAGGGTTCAACGAGCAGTACTTC | CSARTATGFNEQYF | TRBD1 | few | TRBJ2-7 | TRBV20-1
TGTGCCAGCAGCTTAGGCCGCCTCGAGACCCAGTACTTC | CASSLGRLETQYF | NA | NA | TRBJ2-5 | TRBV7-2
TGTGCCACCAAGGGGGGTCACTGGCCTGCCGGGGAGCTGTTTTTT | CATKGGHWPAGELFF | NA | NA | TRBJ2-2 | TRBV6-1
TGTGCCAGCAGTTACTCCACTAGCGACCAAGAGACCCAGTACTTC | CASSYSTSDQETQYF | TRBD2 | NA | TRBJ2-5 | TRBV6-2/TRBV6-3
TGTGCCAGCAGCCCGTCGAGTTGGGATGAAAAACTGTTTTTT | CASSPSSWDEKLFF | NA | NA | TRBJ1-4 | TRBV7-2